These 29 T cell receptor beta chains were all obtained from the same sample, sequenced in a study of OX40 agonist ivuxolimab in advanced cancers. The data were produced by immunoSEQ multiplex PCR, yet TCRdb's version contains in-frame clones alone and is incomplete. The sample yields roughly 100,000 clones, just over 90% seen once. The starting material was CD4+ or CD8+ T cells sorted from blood, obtained in a trial of the OX40 agonist ivuxolimab. These receptors were taken from an adult with an advanced solid tumor such as melanoma, head and neck, liver or kidney cancer.

The chain couples TRBV14 to TRBJ1-6; D remains unclear. CDR3 length equals 14 residues. V shed 4 bases and J shed 8 bases, with 12 bases lying between them. Germline V gives CDR1 SGHDN, CDR2 FVKESK. The CDR3 sequence is CASSLDGAYSPLHF. The CDR3 DNA is TGTGCCAGCAGCCTCGACGGAGCCTATTCACCCCTCCACTTT.

The genes are TRBV28 and TRBJ2-1; 8 positions agree with TRBD2. Germline V CDR1 and CDR2: MDHEN, SYDVKM. This CDR3 has 16 residues. V trimming: 5 bases; J trimming: 10 bases; junction bases outside the gene matches: 16. CDR3: CASSDGGVNPTREQFF. CDR3 sequence (DNA): TGTGCCAGCAGTGACGGGGGGGTCAACCCTACAAGAGAGCAGTTCTTC.

The rearrangement joins TRBV6-5 to TRBJ2-7, with D perhaps matching TRBD2 (6 bases). Germline CDR1 and CDR2: MNHEY and SVGAGI. The V gene lost 6 bases and the J gene lost 3 bases, with 12 bases spanning the gap. The CDR3 runs to 13 residues. The CDR3 here is CASSRAGNYEQYF. Here the CDR3 DNA reads TGTGCCAGCAGCCGGGCGGGGAACTACGAGCAGTACTTC.

The chain combines TRBV4-1 with TRBJ2-3, with 7 bases fitting TRBD1. The germline gives CDR1 MGHRA, CDR2 YSYEKL. This CDR3 contains 15 residues. V shed 7 bases and J 0 bases; nucleotides not matched to a gene: 7. The CDR3 here is CASTSGTASTDTQYF. The CDR3 DNA reads TGCGCCAGCACCTCCGGGACAGCTAGCACAGATACGCAGTATTTT.

The chain has TRBV5-6 and TRBJ1-1; D remains ambiguous. Trimming cost V 6 bases and J 2 bases, with 11 bases left between them. CDR1 is SGHDT, CDR2 YYEEEE, per germline. The CDR3 sequence is 13 residues long. CDR3 bases: TGTGCCAGCATCATGCAGAGTAACACTGAAGCTTTCTTT. Translated: CASIMQSNTEAFF.

The CDR3 DNA reads TGTGCCAGCTCCACGGGACAGGGGTTCGGCGAGCAGTACTTC. Protein product: CASSTGQGFGEQYF. The chain joins TRBV18 to TRBJ2-7, with 10 bases fitting TRBD1. This CDR3 contains 14 residues. Germline-derived CDR1 and CDR2 are KGHSH and LQKENI. Germline trimming cut 6 bases from V and 6 bases from J; bases unmatched to any gene: 8. Together with reference TRBV18 and TRBJ2-7, the CDR3 gives the full variable domain: NAGVMQNPRHLVRRRGQEARLRCSPMKGHSHVYWYRQLPEEGLKFMVYLQKENIIDESGMPKERFSAEFPKEGPSILRIQQVVRGDSAAYFCASSTGQGFGEQYFGPGTRLTVT.

The CDR3 bases are TGTGCCTGGAGTGACGGGACTAGCTCCTACAATGAGCAGTTCTTC. Its protein is CAWSDGTSSYNEQFF. The gene calls are TRBV30 and TRBJ2-1; 8 nucleotides align to TRBD2. Losses at the gene ends were 1 base for V and 0 bases for J; bases not matched to a gene: 2. In germline, CDR1 is GTSNPN, CDR2 SVGIG (reference sequence). The CDR3 totals 15 residues.

The chain recombines TRBV15 with TRBJ2-3; D is uncertain. Trimming left V 2 bases short and J 7 bases short, with 7 bases between. Germline V lookup: CDR1 LNHNV, CDR2 YYDKDF (reference sequence). CDR3 size: 12 residues. CDR3 protein: CATSRFPNTQYF. In DNA, the CDR3 is TGTGCCACCAGCAGATTCCCGAATACGCAGTATTTT.

About this clone itself: The same CDR3 is also encoded by other DNA sequences in this sample. The gene calls are TRBV28 and TRBJ1-2, with D possibly matching TRBD1 (5 bases). V was shortened by 2 bases and J by 5 bases, with 18 bases between the two germline ends. This CDR3 comprises 16 residues. Germline assignment: CDR1 MDHEN and CDR2 SYDVKM. The CDR3 DNA follows: TGTGCCAGCAGTTTAGGGGGGGAAGCCTCTCTTTATGGCTACACCTTC. Translated: CASSLGGEASLYGYTF.

This chain uses TRBV7-2 with TRBJ1-2, with a possible D match to TRBD1 (5 bases). There are 13 residues in the CDR3. CDR1 and CDR2 from the germline V gene are SGHTA and FQGNSA. Between the trimmed V and J ends, which lost 1 base and 8 bases, there was a span of 11 bases. The CDR3 nucleotides are TGTGCCAGCAGCTTAGGGGGCCAGCGGGGCTACACCTTC. It codes for CASSLGGQRGYTF.

The chain uses TRBV4-1 and TRBJ2-4; D gene unclear. The CDR3 extends over 15 amino acids. V gave up 0 bases and J gave up 4 bases, with 10 bases separating them. The germline V gene has CDR1 MGHRA and CDR2 YSYEKL. The CDR3 DNA is TGCGCCAGCAGCCAAGATGTGGCCAGTAAAAACATTCAGTACTTC. Translating gives CASSQDVASKNIQYF.

The chain is built from TRBV7-8 and TRBJ1-1, with 12 bases matching TRBD1. V lost 5 bases, J lost 5 bases, and 6 bases stayed unmatched. The germline CDR1 and CDR2 sequences are SGHVS and FQNEAQ. The CDR3 extends over 15 amino acids. The CDR3 bases are TGTGCCAGCAGCCGGGACAGGGGGCGGGGGACTGAAGCTTTCTTT. As protein: CASSRDRGRGTEAFF.

The chain uses TRBV27 and TRBJ2-5; 8 bases agree with TRBD1. Germline assignment: CDR1 MNHEY and CDR2 SMNVEV (reference sequence). J gave up 3 bases and V 7 bases, and 10 bases lay outside the gene matches. This CDR3 is 15 amino acids long. In DNA, the CDR3 is TGTGCCAGCATCAAGAAAGCAGGGGGCGAAGAGACCCAGTACTTC. This sequence encodes CASIKKAGGEETQYF.

V and J are TRBV30 and TRBJ2-2; D gene uncertain. Germline CDR1 reads GTSNPN; CDR2 reads SVGIG (reference sequence). The CDR3 loop spans 14 amino acids. V lost 4 bases to trimming and J lost 5 bases, with 14 bases between them. This CDR3 reads CAWTFGVVTGELFF. DNA of the CDR3: TGTGCCTGGACTTTTGGGGTGGTTACCGGGGAGCTGTTTTTT.

The chain links TRBV19 to TRBJ1-2; TRBD1 matches 10 bases. CDR3 size: 16 residues. After removal of 6 bases from V and 5 bases from J, the junction contained 12 bases not matched to a gene. The germline CDR1 and CDR2 sequences are LNHDA and SQIVND (reference sequence). The CDR3 DNA sequence: TGTGCCAGTAGAAACCCAGACGACAGGGGGCTTTATGGCTACACCTTC. The encoded protein is CASRNPDDRGLYGYTF.

This clone was seen a handful of times. The rearrangement uses TRBV2 and TRBJ2-3; D not resolved. CDR1 is SNHLY, CDR2 FYNNEI, per germline. Trimming removed 7 bases from V and 1 base from J, with 15 bases in between. The CDR3 is made up of 15 amino acids. CDR3 amino acids: CASTSTGFGTDTQYF. For the CDR3, the DNA is TGTGCCAGCACCTCGACCGGCTTCGGCACAGATACGCAGTATTTT.

The V gene is TRBV6-5, the J gene TRBJ1-1; D ambiguous. Between the trimmed V and J ends, which lost 5 bases and 2 bases, there was a span of 9 bases. CDR3 length: 13 amino acids. In germline, CDR1 is MNHEY, CDR2 SVGAGI. CDR3 DNA sequence: TGTGCCAGCAGTCCTCGCGACAACACTGAAGCTTTCTTT. Amino acids: CASSPRDNTEAFF.

This clone was detected once. The chain couples TRBV7-2 to TRBJ2-7, with D maybe TRBD2 (7 bases). Looked up from germline, CDR1 is SGHTA and CDR2 is FQGNSA. This CDR3 comprises 16 residues. The V and J ends lost 9 bases and 4 bases respectively, with 25 bases between them. CDR3 DNA sequence: TGTGCCAGTGGGCAACAAAGTGGGGGGGCAAGATACGAGCAGTACTTC. As protein: CASGQQSGGARYEQYF.

The chain carries TRBV28 and TRBJ1-2; D not resolved. V gave up 3 bases and J gave up 8 bases, with 10 bases separating them. The CDR3 runs 12 residues. Looked up from germline, CDR1 is MDHEN and CDR2 is SYDVKM. The CDR3 nucleotides are TGTGCCAGCAGTTTTCAGCGGTTAGGCTACACCTTC. Protein sequence: CASSFQRLGYTF.

The rearrangement uses TRBV5-6 and TRBJ1-2; TRBD1 matches at 7 bases. Germline assignment: CDR1 SGHDT and CDR2 YYEEEE. This CDR3 has 17 residues. The V and J ends lost 4 bases and 2 bases, in that order; junction bases with no gene match: 14. CDR3 coding DNA: TGTGCCAGCAGCGACCTTAGAGAACCGACAGGGAACTATGGCTACACCTTC. As protein: CASSDLREPTGNYGYTF.

This chain joins TRBV7-7 and TRBJ2-2; D possibly matches TRBD1 or TRBD2 (6 bases each). Trimming took off 6 bases at V and 3 bases at J, with 11 bases between the two ends. This CDR3 comprises 14 residues. Germline loops: CDR1 SSHAT, CDR2 FNYEAQ (reference sequence). CDR3 DNA sequence: TGTGCCAGCAGTGGGGGGCGGGACACCGGGGAGCTGTTTTTT. It translates to CASSGGRDTGELFF.

The chain links TRBV25-1 to TRBJ2-3, with 7 bases lining up with TRBD1. This CDR3 has 12 residues. In germline, CDR1 is MGHDK, CDR2 SYGVNS. Here the CDR3 DNA reads TGTGACAACCCCCAGGGGGCAGATACGCAGTATTTT. This codes for CDNPQGADTQYF. Combining the CDR3 with reference TRBV25-1 and TRBJ2-3 gives the whole variable domain EADIYQTPRYLVIGTGKKITLECSQTMGHDKMYWYQQDPGMELHLIHYSYGVNSTEKGDLSSESTVSRIRTEHFPLTLESARPSHTSQYLCDNPQGADTQYFGPGTRLTVL.

The V and J genes are TRBV7-9 and TRBJ2-1; no firm D call. The ends were cut back, 5 bases at V and 6 bases at J, with 8 bases in the middle. Germline assignment: CDR1 SEHNR and CDR2 FQNEAQ (reference sequence). This CDR3 is 12 amino acids long. In DNA form, the CDR3 reads TGTGCCAGCAGCATCAATGTCAATGAGCAGTTCTTC. Amino acids: CASSINVNEQFF.

This chain links TRBV5-4 with TRBJ1-2, with 7 nucleotides matching TRBD1. V shed 2 bases, J shed 7 bases, and the junction held 11 bases outside the gene matches. Germline-derived CDR1 and CDR2 are SGHNT and YYREEE (reference sequence). The CDR3 extends over 15 amino acids. CDR3 nucleotides: TGTGCCAGCAGCTTCAAGCTAACAGGGGCGGGTGGCTACACCTTC. Its translation: CASSFKLTGAGGYTF. The variable domain in full, completed from reference TRBV5-4 and TRBJ1-2, reads ETGVTQSPTHLIKTRGQQVTLRCSSQSGHNTVSWYQQALGQGPQFIFQYYREEENGRGNFPPRFSGLQFPNYSSELNVNALELDDSALYLCASSFKLTGAGGYTFGSGTRLTVV.

This clone occurred once. The chain uses TRBV5-6 and TRBJ1-1; TRBD1 agrees at 8 bases. This CDR3 contains 15 residues. Germline CDR1 reads SGHDT; CDR2 reads YYEEEE. V lost 3 bases, J lost 1 base, and 5 bases stayed unmatched. The CDR3 reads CASSSTGAANTEAFF. The CDR3 region has the DNA TGTGCCAGCAGCTCGACAGGGGCGGCGAACACTGAAGCTTTCTTT.

The chain recombines TRBV6-5 with TRBJ2-7; 11 bases map to TRBD2. CDR3 length: 14 amino acids. V shed 7 bases and J 1 base; nucleotides not matched to a gene: 3. Germline CDR1 reads MNHEY; CDR2 reads SVGAGI. CDR3 in DNA: TGTGCCAGCACCAGGACTAGCGGGTCCTACGAGCAGTACTTC. Protein product: CASTRTSGSYEQYF.

The genes are TRBV6-6 and TRBJ2-5; 11 nucleotides line up with TRBD2. V trimming: 6 bases; J trimming: 5 bases; junction bases outside the gene matches: 2. The CDR3 consists of 13 residues. Per germline, CDR1 MNHNY and CDR2 SVGAGI (reference sequence). The CDR3 spells CASSWTSGETQYF. For the CDR3, the DNA is TGTGCCAGCAGCTGGACTAGCGGGGAGACCCAGTACTTC.

J is TRBJ2-7 and V is TRBV28; no clear D gene. The germline gives CDR1 MDHEN, CDR2 SYDVKM. With 8 bases removed from V and 1 base from J, the gap between germline ends came to 9 bases. The CDR3 has 12 amino acids. CDR3 bases: TGTGCCAGCCATACGCAGTCCTACGAGCAGTACTTC. It is translated as CASHTQSYEQYF. Looking up the rest from reference TRBV28 and TRBJ2-7 gives the full variable domain: DVKVTQSSRYLVKRTGEKVFLECVQDMDHENMFWYRQDPGLGLRLIYFSYDVKMKEKGDIPEGYSVSREKKERFSLILESASTNQTSMYLCASHTQSYEQYFGPGTRLTVT.

The gene calls are TRBV18 and TRBJ2-2; tentatively, D is TRBD1 (6 bases). Germline CDR1 KGHSH, CDR2 LQKENI. This CDR3 has 15 amino acids. The ends were cut back, 0 bases at V and 6 bases at J, with 11 bases in the middle. CDR3: CASSPPSSGAGELFF. CDR3 in DNA: TGTGCCAGCTCACCACCGAGTTCAGGGGCCGGGGAGCTGTTTTTT.